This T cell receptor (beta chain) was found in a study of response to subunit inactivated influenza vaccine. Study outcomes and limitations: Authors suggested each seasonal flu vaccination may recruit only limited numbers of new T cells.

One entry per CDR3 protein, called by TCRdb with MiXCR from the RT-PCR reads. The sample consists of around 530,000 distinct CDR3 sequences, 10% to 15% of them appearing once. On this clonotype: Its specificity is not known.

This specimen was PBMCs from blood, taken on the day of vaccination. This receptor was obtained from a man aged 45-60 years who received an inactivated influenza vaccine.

In DNA, the CDR3 is TGTGCCAGCAGAACAAGGGGGGGAAATCAGCCCCAGCATTTT. It yields the protein CASRTRGGNQPQHF. The chain links TRBV12-3 or TRBV12-4 to TRBJ1-5, with D maybe TRBD1 (6 bases). This CDR3 contains 14 residues. The V gene lost 6 bases and the J gene lost 4 bases, with 13 bases spanning the gap.